This T cell receptor (beta chain) stems from a study of T cell responses to AZD1222 COVID-19 vaccine. Study-level points and caveats: Females outnumbered males among donors, who were mostly white British; clonal diversity was possibly underestimated.

Analyses pooled second doses at about 4 or about 12 weeks. CDR3 size: 15 residues. The germline V and J ends were trimmed by 4 bases and 1 base, with 12 bases remaining between them. Germline CDR1 is SGHRS and CDR2 is YFSETQ. TCRdb keeps only in-frame clones here, not all; method: immunoSEQ multiplex PCR. The sample lists roughly 200,000 clones, roughly nine tenths occurring once. A note on this clone: The target antigen is unknown.

V usage is TRBV5-1 and J usage is TRBJ2-1, with no clear D. This clonotype was sampled from an adult who received the AZD1222 COVID-19 vaccine. This specimen was peripheral blood, taken 28 days after the second AZD1222 dose. CDR3 DNA sequence: TGCGCCAGCAGCACTCGACTCGATTCCTACAATGAGCAGTTCTTC. Translating it yields CASSTRLDSYNEQFF.